These 27 T cell receptor beta chains were all obtained from the same sample, sequenced in a study of T cells in localized non-small cell lung cancer. TCRdb keeps only in-frame clones here, not all; method: immunoSEQ multiplex PCR. The repertoire has about 83,000 clones, 70% to 90% of them found once; the top ten carry about a tenth. The sample here was peripheral blood, taken before any cancer treatment. These TCRs come from a female donor over 55 with stage I lung adenocarcinoma.

CDR3 sequence: CASSPSGGHTDTQYF. The CDR3 DNA reads TGTGCCAGTAGCCCTAGCGGGGGGCACACAGATACGCAGTATTTT. V usage is TRBV19 and J usage is TRBJ2-3, with 11 bases matching TRBD2. This CDR3 is built from 15 residues. CDR1 and CDR2 (germline): LNHDA, SQIVND (reference sequence). Losses at the gene ends were 6 bases for V and 2 bases for J; bases not matched to a gene: 4. Full variable domain (remainder filled in from reference TRBV19 and TRBJ2-3): DGGITQSPKYLFRKEGQNVTLSCEQNLNHDAMYWYRQDPGQGLRLIYYSQIVNDFQKGDIAEGYSVSREKKESFPLTVTSAQKNPTAFYLCASSPSGGHTDTQYFGPGTRLTVL.

The V gene is TRBV19, the J gene TRBJ1-5; 7 bases map to TRBD1. Germline assignment: CDR1 LNHDA and CDR2 SQIVND (reference sequence). This CDR3 has 15 residues. Trimming took 7 bases from V and 7 from J; bases not matched to a gene: 13. DNA of the CDR3: TGTGCCAGTATGGGGCTTTCAGGGGGTCACCAGCCCCAGCATTTT. Residues: CASMGLSGGHQPQHF.

DNA of the CDR3: TGTGCCAGCAGCGTAGCTTTGAGCGTAGGAGGAGACAACACCGGGGAGCTGTTTTTT. It is translated as CASSVALSVGGDNTGELFF. The chain uses TRBV9 and TRBJ2-2; possible D gene TRBD2, 5 bases. CDR3 length: 19 amino acids. The germline V gene has CDR1 SGDLS and CDR2 YYNGEE. V lost 0 bases and J 2 bases, leaving 20 bases between the germline ends.

This clone was seen a few times. The V and J genes are TRBV5-1 and TRBJ1-2; the D is unclear. V shed 5 bases and J shed 8 bases, with 16 bases lying between them. CDR3 length: 13 amino acids. In germline, CDR1 is SGHRS, CDR2 YFSETQ. The CDR3 reads CASRETTGGGYTF. CDR3 nucleotide sequence: TGCGCCAGCAGGGAGACAACCGGTGGAGGCTACACCTTC. Filled out from reference TRBV5-1 and TRBJ1-2, the complete variable domain reads KAGVTQTPRYLIKTRGQQVTLSCSPISGHRSVSWYQQTPGQGLQFLFEYFSETQRNKGNFPGRFSGRQFSNSRSEMNVSTLELGDSALYLCASRETTGGGYTFGSGTRLTVV.

The CDR3 loop is CASMPRGYSNQPQHF. CDR3 nucleotides: TGTGCCAGTATGCCCAGGGGGTATAGCAATCAGCCCCAGCATTTT. V usage is TRBV19 and J usage is TRBJ1-5; 7 bases align to TRBD1. Germline lookup yields CDR1 LNHDA and CDR2 SQIVND (reference sequence). The junction had 6 bases not matched to a gene; V was cut back by 7 bases and J by 0 bases. This CDR3 region has 15 residues.

V usage is TRBV7-3 and J usage is TRBJ2-3; 9 bases are a match to TRBD2. Germline-derived CDR1 and CDR2 are SGHTA and FQGTGA. V lost 2 bases, J lost 2 bases, and 8 bases stayed unmatched. CDR3 length: 17 amino acids. The chain's CDR3 is CASSLSRLAGHTDTQYF. In DNA form, the CDR3 reads TGTGCCAGCAGCTTATCCCGGCTAGCGGGGCACACAGATACGCAGTATTTT.

This clone was picked up a small number of times. The chain couples TRBV7-2 to TRBJ1-2; D is perhaps TRBD1 (5 bases). Germline loops: CDR1 SGHTA, CDR2 FQGNSA. V was trimmed by 5 bases and J by 5 bases, leaving 18 bases between them. There are 15 residues in the CDR3. The chain's CDR3 is CASSVGGTPSYGYTF. The CDR3 nucleotides are TGTGCCAGCAGCGTAGGTGGGACTCCTTCTTATGGCTACACCTTC.

Written as DNA, the CDR3 is TGCGCCAGCAGCTCCCTGGCGAGAGTCAATGAGCAGTTCTTC. It yields the protein CASSSLARVNEQFF. The chain couples TRBV5-1 to TRBJ2-1; no firm D call. The CDR3 sequence is 14 residues long. The germline CDR1 and CDR2 sequences are SGHRS and YFSETQ. Between the trimmed V and J ends, which lost 3 bases and 6 bases, there was a span of 13 bases.

The chain carries TRBV7-2 and TRBJ1-5, with 11 positions matching TRBD1. The CDR3 loop spans 14 amino acids. V was clipped by 5 bases and J by 6 bases; unmatched bases: 3. The germline V gene encodes CDR1 SGHTA and CDR2 FQGNSA. CDR3 region: CASSTGQGAQPQHF. Written as DNA, the CDR3 is TGTGCCAGCAGCACCGGACAGGGGGCTCAGCCCCAGCATTTT. The variable domain in full, completed from reference TRBV7-2 and TRBJ1-5, reads GAGVSQSPSNKVTEKGKDVELRCDPISGHTALYWYRQSLGQGLEFLIYFQGNSAPDKSGLPSDRFSAERTGGSVSTLTIQRTQQEDSAVYLCASSTGQGAQPQHFGDGTRLSIL.

The CDR3 sequence: CASSQGQGTYEQYF. In DNA, the CDR3 is TGTGCCAGCAGCCAAGGGCAGGGGACCTACGAGCAGTACTTC. The rearrangement uses TRBV7-7 and TRBJ2-7; weak D call: TRBD1 (6 bases). Trimming stripped 5 bases from V and 2 bases from J, with 13 bases between. This CDR3 is 14 amino acids long. CDR1 SSHAT and CDR2 FNYEAQ come from the germline V gene (reference sequence).

The chain is built from TRBV2 and TRBJ1-2; no clear D gene. V lost 6 bases and J lost 9, with 11 bases in between. This CDR3 has 11 residues. From germline, CDR1 is SNHLY and CDR2 FYNNEI. As DNA, the CDR3 is TGTGCCAGCAGATGGGTAGGCAGCTACACCTTC. This gives the protein CASRWVGSYTF. Complete variable domain (other parts from reference TRBV2 and TRBJ1-2): EPEVTQTPSHQVTQMGQEVILRCVPISNHLYFYWYRQILGQKVEFLVSFYNNEISEKSEIFDDQFSVERPDGSNFTLKIRSTKLEDSAMYFCASRWVGSYTFGSGTRLTVV.

In this sample, this clone turned up a few times. The rearrangement links TRBV27 to TRBJ2-1; D tentatively fits TRBD1 or TRBD2 (5 bases each). The CDR3 has 14 residues. V gave up 10 bases and J gave up 6 bases, with 19 bases separating them. The germline CDR1 and CDR2 sequences are MNHEY and SMNVEV (reference sequence). The CDR3 is CATLLLGRVNEQFF. Written as DNA, the CDR3 is TGTGCCACTCTACTCCTGGGGCGGGTCAATGAGCAGTTCTTC.

This sequence joins TRBV5-1 and TRBJ1-5; perhaps TRBD1 as D (5 bases). The V end lost 2 bases, the J end lost 0 bases, and 9 bases lay between the germline ends. Germline-derived CDR1 and CDR2 are SGHRS and YFSETQ. CDR3 length: 15 amino acids. CDR3 amino acids: CASSLGGASNQPQHF. The CDR3 region has the DNA TGCGCCAGCAGCTTAGGAGGGGCTAGCAATCAGCCCCAGCATTTT.

The chain links TRBV9 to TRBJ2-7; perhaps TRBD1 as D (5 bases). There are 14 residues in the CDR3. Germline values: CDR1 SGDLS, CDR2 YYNGEE. The ends were cut back, 4 bases at V and 7 bases at J, with 18 bases in the middle. CDR3 residues: CASSKTSGNDEQYF. The CDR3 DNA follows: TGTGCCAGCAGCAAGACCTCAGGGAATGATGAGCAGTACTTC.

CDR3 loop: CASRLGTGGSGNTIYF. The CDR3 coding sequence is TGCGCCAGCAGGCTTGGGACAGGGGGCTCTGGAAACACCATATATTTT. This sequence joins TRBV5-1 and TRBJ1-3; 11 bases agree with TRBD1. J was trimmed by 0 bases and V by 5 bases; bases with no gene match: 4. CDR3 size: 16 residues. Germline V gene lookup returns CDR1 SGHRS and CDR2 YFSETQ.

The chain carries TRBV7-5 and TRBJ2-3; TRBD2 is the table's D call and was not checked against the DNA. TRBV7-5 is a pseudogene locus. This CDR3 comprises 23 residues. The DNA of the CDR3 is TGTGCCAGAACCCAAGGGGGTCGCCACAGGGAGACAAAAACCACGAAGACTAGCGGGGGGCTGTATTTT. This gives the protein CARTQGGRHRETKTTKTSGGLYF.

The J gene is TRBJ1-4, the V gene TRBV4-1; D not resolved. The germline gives CDR1 MGHRA, CDR2 YSYEKL. Trimming took 4 bases from V and 8 from J, leaving 14 bases between them. This CDR3 contains 14 residues. CDR3 coding DNA: TGCGCCAGCAGCCCTTTCCCTGACGGAGAAAAACTGTTTTTT. This codes for CASSPFPDGEKLFF.

The chain uses TRBV28 and TRBJ1-3; no clear D. Germline V CDR1 and CDR2: MDHEN, SYDVKM. V dropped 6 bases and J dropped 8 bases, with 11 bases sitting between them. This CDR3 has 12 amino acids. CDR3 sequence (DNA): TGTGCCAGCAGCTCCACTGAGGACACCATATATTTT. The encoded protein is CASSSTEDTIYF.

V usage is TRBV7-9 and J usage is TRBJ2-5; no firm D call. Germline lookup yields CDR1 SEHNR and CDR2 FQNEAQ (reference sequence). Trimming cost V 6 bases and J 2 bases, with 13 bases left between them. This CDR3 spans 14 amino acids. Here the CDR3 DNA reads TGTGCCAGCAGTCATAGGACGGGTCAAGAGACCCAGTACTTC. This encodes CASSHRTGQETQYF.

V usage is TRBV6-1 and J usage is TRBJ1-5; D unclear. The V gene's germline CDR1 is MNHNS and CDR2 SASEGT. V dropped 2 bases and J dropped 6 bases, with 11 bases sitting between them. The CDR3 runs 14 residues. CDR3 loop: CASSESGLVQPQHF. The CDR3 DNA reads TGTGCCAGCAGTGAATCGGGGTTGGTTCAGCCCCAGCATTTT.

The chain joins TRBV19 to TRBJ2-2; the match to TRBD2 covers 9 bases. Looked up from germline, CDR1 is LNHDA and CDR2 is SQIVND (reference sequence). The CDR3 extends over 15 amino acids. The V and J ends lost 4 bases and 2 bases, in that order; junction bases with no gene match: 2. This chain's CDR3 is CASSKRGDNTGELFF. The CDR3 DNA reads as TGTGCCAGTAGTAAGCGGGGGGACAACACCGGGGAGCTGTTTTTT. The whole variable domain, remainder taken from reference TRBV19 and TRBJ2-2, is DGGITQSPKYLFRKEGQNVTLSCEQNLNHDAMYWYRQDPGQGLRLIYYSQIVNDFQKGDIAEGYSVSREKKESFPLTVTSAQKNPTAFYLCASSKRGDNTGELFFGEGSRLTVL.

A note on this clone: The junction does not match germline at one end; this may be a read error. V is TRBV28 and J is TRBJ2-5; D is unresolved. This CDR3 comprises 16 residues. In germline, CDR1 is MDHEN, CDR2 SYDVKM. In DNA form, the CDR3 reads TGTGCCAGCAGTTCAGAGGCAGGTCGATACCAAGAGTCCCAGTACTTC. Its protein is CASSSEAGRYQESQYF.

The genes are TRBV30 and TRBJ1-5, with 10 nucleotides matching TRBD1. Per the germline V gene, CDR1 is GTSNPN and CDR2 is SVGIG (reference sequence). This CDR3 region has 16 residues. Unmatched junction bases numbered 6, after V lost 0 bases and J lost 4 bases. CDR3 sequence (DNA): TGTGCCTGGAGTGTATCTGGACAGGGGGGAAATCAGCCCCAGCATTTT. Residues: CAWSVSGQGGNQPQHF.

The chain uses TRBV29-1 and TRBJ2-5; no definite D call. CDR1 and CDR2 (germline): SQVTM, ANQGSEA. With 6 bases removed from V and 5 bases from J, the gap between germline ends came to 7 bases. This CDR3 comprises 10 residues. Here the CDR3 DNA reads TGCAGCGTCCGCGTGGAGACCCAGTACTTC. Translated: CSVRVETQYF.

This chain uses TRBV25-1 with TRBJ2-1; D might be TRBD2 (5 bases). The CDR3 consists of 14 residues. Germline CDR1 and CDR2: MGHDK and SYGVNS. V lost 6 bases and J lost 4, with 13 bases in between. CDR3 nucleotides: TGTGCCAGCAGCCCTAGCCGCCGGTACAATGAGCAGTTCTTC. It yields the protein CASSPSRRYNEQFF.

A few counts support this clone. The chain recombines TRBV4-1 with TRBJ1-1, with D possibly TRBD1 on 5 matching bases. The CDR3 is 14 residues long. CDR1 is MGHRA, CDR2 YSYEKL, per germline. Deletions cut 4 bases from V and 0 bases from J, with 9 bases between. CDR3 nucleotide sequence: TGCGCCAGCAGCCTCAGGGCTTTGAACACTGAAGCTTTCTTT. It translates to CASSLRALNTEAFF.

This sequence joins TRBV6-5 and TRBJ2-5; 9 positions agree with TRBD1. Germline V lookup: CDR1 MNHEY, CDR2 SVGAGI. J lost 4 bases, V lost 11 bases, and 14 bases had no gene match. The CDR3 contains 15 residues. CDR3 bases: TGTGCCGGCGGGCTTACCGGGACAGGGAGAGAGACCCAGTACTTC. It yields the protein CAGGLTGTGRETQYF.